These 27 T cell receptor beta chains share one sample of origin, sequenced in a study of T cells in pancreatic ductal adenocarcinoma. The protocol was immunoSEQ multiplex PCR, while the TCRdb copy is restricted to in-frame clones and leaves out a portion. The sample contains under 6,500 clones, approximately 67% of which appear only once. Surgery without prior neoadjuvant therapy was the treatment of the selected pancreatic ductal adenocarcinoma patients. The sequenced sample consisted of pancreatic tumor tissue. These receptors were taken from a human donor with pancreatic ductal adenocarcinoma.

The chain couples TRBV4-2 to TRBJ1-2; tentative D call: TRBD1 (5 bases). Germline V gives CDR1 LGHNA, CDR2 YNFKEQ. Trimming pared 0 bases from V and 5 bases from J, leaving 19 bases between. This CDR3 has 17 residues. CDR3 sequence: CASSQDTTGTPIYGYTF. Written as DNA, the CDR3 is TGTGCCAGCAGCCAAGATACCACCGGGACTCCGATTTATGGCTACACCTTC.

The V and J genes are TRBV4-2 and TRBJ1-2, with D maybe TRBD1 (5 bases). Per the germline V gene, CDR1 is LGHNA and CDR2 is YNFKEQ. The length of the CDR3 is 13 residues. Trimming stripped 4 bases from V and 2 bases from J, with 8 bases between. CDR3 in amino acids: CASSPGVNYGYTF. CDR3 sequence (DNA): TGTGCCAGCAGCCCGGGGGTAAACTATGGCTACACCTTC.

This clone was counted only a few times. The chain uses TRBV6-5 and TRBJ2-2; D possibly corresponds to TRBD1 (6 bases). This CDR3 has 14 residues. The germline gives CDR1 MNHEY, CDR2 SVGAGI. V lost 6 bases to trimming and J lost 4 bases, with 12 bases between them. The CDR3 reads CASSPDRITGELFF. The CDR3 coding sequence is TGTGCCAGCAGCCCCGACAGGATCACCGGGGAGCTGTTTTTT.

The genes are TRBV4-1 and TRBJ1-1; possible D gene TRBD1, 5 bases. Deletions cut 1 base from V and 0 bases from J, with 12 bases between. The CDR3 contains 16 residues. Germline assignment: CDR1 MGHRA and CDR2 YSYEKL. The CDR3: CASSQGGRGLNTEAFF. In DNA, the CDR3 is TGCGCCAGCAGCCAAGGGGGGAGGGGCTTGAACACTGAAGCTTTCTTT.

The V gene is TRBV19, the J gene TRBJ2-1; tentatively, D is TRBD2 (6 bases). Germline CDR1 is LNHDA and CDR2 is SQIVND (reference sequence). Deletions cut 5 bases from V and 2 bases from J, with 13 bases between. This CDR3 is built from 15 residues. Here the CDR3 reads CASSARASAYNEQFF. The CDR3 DNA reads as TGTGCCAGTAGTGCCCGGGCTAGCGCCTACAATGAGCAGTTCTTC.

This clone was recorded a few times. The V call is TRBV7-2, the J call TRBJ2-3; TRBD2 matches at 15 bases. CDR1 and CDR2 (germline): SGHTA, FQGNSA. J was trimmed by 3 bases and V by 8 bases; bases with no gene match: 3. The CDR3 covers 15 residues. The CDR3 protein is CASGLAGGPTDTQYF. Here the CDR3 DNA reads TGTGCCAGCGGACTAGCGGGGGGGCCGACAGATACGCAGTATTTT.

CDR3 in DNA: TGTGCCAGCAGCTTAGCGGGGGGGCCGGAAGATACGCAGTATTTT. This sequence encodes CASSLAGGPEDTQYF. This rearrangement joins TRBV7-3 to TRBJ2-3, with TRBD2 matching over 9 bases. The CDR3 extends over 15 amino acids. The ends lost 2 bases at V and 5 bases at J; junction bases unmatched: 5. CDR1 is SGHTA and CDR2 is FQGTGA in the germline V gene.

This clone was observed a single time. The chain links TRBV11-2 to TRBJ2-7; TRBD1 aligns across 8 bases. J gave up 6 bases and V 4 bases, and 2 bases lay outside the gene matches. CDR1 is SGHAT and CDR2 is FQNNGV in the germline V gene. CDR3 length equals 12 residues. This CDR3 reads CASSWTGREQYF. The CDR3 DNA follows: TGTGCCAGCAGCTGGACAGGGCGCGAGCAGTACTTC.

V and J are TRBV7-9 and TRBJ2-7; the match to TRBD1 covers 7 bases. The CDR3 has 12 residues. With 5 bases clipped from V and 5 bases from J, the junction kept 3 bases outside the gene matches. CDR1 is SEHNR, CDR2 FQNEAQ, per germline (reference sequence). The CDR3 DNA is TGTGCCAGCAGCCTGACAGGGAACGAGCAGTACTTC. It codes for CASSLTGNEQYF. The entire variable domain, with the rest obtained from reference TRBV7-9 and TRBJ2-7, is as follows: DTGVSQNPRHKITKRGQNVTFRCDPISEHNRLYWYRQTLGQGPEFLTYFQNEAQLEKSRLLSDRFSAERPKGSFSTLEIQRTEQGDSAMYLCASSLTGNEQYFGPGTRLTVT.

The V gene is TRBV18, the J gene TRBJ2-5; TRBD1 agrees at 9 bases. In germline, CDR1 is KGHSH, CDR2 LQKENI. This CDR3 has 15 residues. J was trimmed by 5 bases and V by 6 bases; bases with no gene match: 10. The chain's CDR3 is CASSFLSGQGETQYF. CDR3 in DNA: TGTGCCAGCTCCTTCCTATCCGGACAGGGGGAGACCCAGTACTTC.

The V call is TRBV30, the J call TRBJ1-2; no definite D call. Trimming pared 2 bases from V and 7 bases from J, leaving 23 bases between. Per the germline V gene, CDR1 is GTSNPN and CDR2 is SVGIG (reference sequence). CDR3 length equals 16 residues. Written as DNA, the CDR3 is TGTGCCTGGAGTCCCCGACTTGGAGTATCATTTCGTGGCTACACCTTC. This sequence encodes CAWSPRLGVSFRGYTF.

The chain recombines TRBV19 with TRBJ1-1, with TRBD1 matching over 9 bases. V was clipped by 5 bases and J by 5 bases; unmatched bases: 6. Per the germline V gene, CDR1 is LNHDA and CDR2 is SQIVND (reference sequence). This CDR3 contains 14 residues. DNA of the CDR3: TGTGCCAGTAGTCGGACAGGGGCGCGGACTGAAGCTTTCTTT. This encodes CASSRTGARTEAFF.

By share, this clone ranks as medium-sized (0.01 to 0.1%). Here the CDR3 reads CASSFGDMNTEAFF. DNA of the CDR3: TGTGCCAGCAGCTTCGGCGACATGAACACTGAAGCTTTCTTT. The chain uses TRBV7-9 and TRBJ1-1, with D unclear. Germline assignment: CDR1 SEHNR and CDR2 FQNEAQ (reference sequence). The CDR3 covers 14 residues. Trimming shortened V by 3 bases and J by 0 bases, and 8 bases separated the two germline ends.

This chain uses TRBV6-5 with TRBJ2-7; a possible D gene is TRBD1 (5 bases). V lost 7 bases, J lost 2 bases, and 9 bases lay in between. The CDR3 sequence is 12 residues long. The germline CDR1 and CDR2 sequences are MNHEY and SVGAGI. The CDR3 protein is CASTSGTYEQYF. CDR3 coding DNA: TGTGCCAGCACCTCAGGGACCTACGAGCAGTACTTC.

A few counts support this clone. The chain has TRBV19 and TRBJ2-3, with D unresolved. In germline, CDR1 is LNHDA, CDR2 SQIVND (reference sequence). The CDR3 has 11 residues. Trimming removed 6 bases at V and 7 bases at J, with 8 bases between. The CDR3 DNA reads as TGTGCCAGTAGCACATTGAATACGCAGTATTTT. The encoded protein is CASSTLNTQYF.

A few counts support this clone. The rearrangement uses TRBV7-9 and TRBJ2-1; D gene uncertain. Looked up from germline, CDR1 is SEHNR and CDR2 is FQNEAQ (reference sequence). Between the trimmed V and J ends, which lost 2 bases and 0 bases, there was a span of 8 bases. The length of the CDR3 is 15 residues. This CDR3 is CASSLTVPSYNEQFF. CDR3 in DNA: TGTGCCAGCAGCTTAACAGTGCCCTCCTACAATGAGCAGTTCTTC.

In its sample, this clone was seen a few times. The chain combines TRBV28 with TRBJ1-2, with 7 bases that match TRBD1. Trimming cost V 5 bases and J 2 bases; bases outside gene matches: 5. The length of the CDR3 is 14 residues. Per germline, CDR1 MDHEN and CDR2 SYDVKM. The DNA for the CDR3 is TGTGCCAGCAGTGCCCAGACAGGGAACTATGGCTACACCTTC. Translated, it gives CASSAQTGNYGYTF.

The chain couples TRBV28 to TRBJ2-7; 7 bases fit TRBD2. The V gene's germline CDR1 is MDHEN and CDR2 SYDVKM. The CDR3 runs to 12 residues. The trim removed 8 bases at V and 3 bases at J, leaving 4 bases unmatched. The CDR3 sequence: CASEAGVYEQYF. The CDR3 bases are TGTGCCAGCGAGGCGGGAGTCTACGAGCAGTACTTC. Using reference TRBV28 and TRBJ2-7 for the parts outside the CDR3, the full variable domain is DVKVTQSSRYLVKRTGEKVFLECVQDMDHENMFWYRQDPGLGLRLIYFSYDVKMKEKGDIPEGYSVSREKKERFSLILESASTNQTSMYLCASEAGVYEQYFGPGTRLTVT.

The CDR3 region is CASRAGGGNQPQHF. CDR3 DNA sequence: TGTGCCAGCAGGGCGGGGGGGGGCAATCAGCCCCAGCATTTT. The rearrangement links TRBV28 to TRBJ1-5; D is possibly TRBD1 (5 bases). The germline CDR1 and CDR2 sequences are MDHEN and SYDVKM. This CDR3 has 14 residues. V lost 6 bases to trimming and J lost 2 bases, with 11 bases between them.

The chain has TRBV2 and TRBJ1-5; D gene unclear. The CDR3 spans 16 residues. V was shortened by 8 bases and J by 0 bases, with 17 bases between the two germline ends. Germline V gene data show CDR1 as SNHLY and CDR2 as FYNNEI. This CDR3 reads CASVDDTAYSNQPQHF. CDR3 in DNA: TGTGCCAGCGTTGACGACACCGCATATAGCAATCAGCCCCAGCATTTT.

This clone was found a few times. The gene calls are TRBV4-3 and TRBJ1-5, with TRBD1 matching over 8 bases. V lost 3 bases, J lost 10 bases, and 11 bases stayed unmatched. This CDR3 spans 15 amino acids. The germline V gene encodes CDR1 LGHNA and CDR2 YSLEER. In DNA form, the CDR3 reads TGCGCCAGCAGCCAGCAGACAGGGGCCCAGGCTCCCCAGCATTTT. Its translation: CASSQQTGAQAPQHF.

This clone was counted between two and nine times. The rearrangement links TRBV4-2 to TRBJ2-1; TRBD2 matches 10 bases. The J segment lost 8 bases and the V segment lost 0 bases, leaving 7 bases of the junction unmatched. This CDR3 comprises 16 residues. CDR1 and CDR2 from the germline V gene are LGHNA and YNFKEQ. CDR3 protein: CASSQDRSGGGDEQFF. Written as DNA, the CDR3 is TGTGCCAGCAGCCAAGATAGGAGCGGGGGGGGAGATGAGCAGTTCTTC.

This clone was observed once. This rearrangement joins TRBV5-1 to TRBJ1-3, with D maybe TRBD1 (5 bases). V dropped 2 bases and J dropped 0 bases, with 9 bases sitting between them. This CDR3 spans 15 amino acids. Per the germline V gene, CDR1 is SGHRS and CDR2 is YFSETQ. CDR3 residues: CASSFGQASGNTIYF. The CDR3 DNA reads TGCGCCAGCAGCTTCGGACAAGCCTCTGGAAACACCATATATTTT.

The chain carries TRBV29-1 and TRBJ2-7, with 7 bases identical to TRBD2. Germline V gene data show CDR1 as SQVTM and CDR2 as ANQGSEA. V was clipped by 4 bases and J by 5 bases; unmatched bases: 8. The CDR3 totals 13 residues. In DNA form, the CDR3 reads TGCAGCGTTGGCGCGATGGGGGGGAACGAGCAGTACTTC. Translating it yields CSVGAMGGNEQYF.

This chain connects TRBV28 to TRBJ1-2; 10 bases are shared with TRBD1. Per the germline V gene, CDR1 is MDHEN and CDR2 is SYDVKM. Trimming took 6 bases from V and 6 from J; bases not matched to a gene: 4. The CDR3 spans 13 residues. The CDR3 DNA is TGTGCCAGCAGCCGGACAGGGGGACATGGCTACACCTTC. Translating gives CASSRTGGHGYTF.

The rearrangement uses TRBV27 and TRBJ2-1, with D perhaps TRBD1 (5 bases). V dropped 3 bases and J dropped 7 bases, with 16 bases sitting between them. CDR3 size: 15 residues. Germline V lookup: CDR1 MNHEY, CDR2 SMNVEV (reference sequence). CDR3 DNA sequence: TGTGCCAGCAGTTTCTCACCTCGCGCAGGGAATGAGCAGTTCTTC. Its translation: CASSFSPRAGNEQFF.

The chain recombines TRBV6-6 with TRBJ1-5; TRBD1 matches at 7 bases. Germline lookup yields CDR1 MNHNY and CDR2 SVGAGI (reference sequence). V was pared by 4 bases and J by 7 bases, with 7 bases of the junction left unmatched. The CDR3 is 14 residues long. CDR3: CASSFPGGSQPQHF. In DNA form, the CDR3 reads TGTGCCAGCAGTTTTCCAGGGGGAAGCCAGCCCCAGCATTTT.